This TCR beta chain was identified during a study of cytomegalovirus exposure and HLA in healthy donors. This CDR3 has 17 amino acids. CDR1 and CDR2 from the germline V gene are LGHNA and YSLEER. V lost 0 bases to trimming and J lost 7 bases; unmatched junction nucleotides: 14. PCR primers comprised 60 Vbeta and 13 Jbeta primers. Some clones are missing from TCRdb's copy, which holds only in-frame ones; the method was immunoSEQ multiplex PCR. The sample includes 100,000 to 150,000 clones, 70% to 80% of them seen just once. The gene calls are TRBV4-3 and TRBJ2-5, with 7 bases lining up with TRBD2. Material for sequencing was PBMCs. The sequence came from a woman in her forties or fifties in good health and CMV-seronegative. The CDR3 region is CASSQDSEGGTSGTQYF. The CDR3 DNA follows: TGCGCCAGCAGCCAAGATTCTGAGGGAGGGACTTCTGGGACCCAGTACTTC.